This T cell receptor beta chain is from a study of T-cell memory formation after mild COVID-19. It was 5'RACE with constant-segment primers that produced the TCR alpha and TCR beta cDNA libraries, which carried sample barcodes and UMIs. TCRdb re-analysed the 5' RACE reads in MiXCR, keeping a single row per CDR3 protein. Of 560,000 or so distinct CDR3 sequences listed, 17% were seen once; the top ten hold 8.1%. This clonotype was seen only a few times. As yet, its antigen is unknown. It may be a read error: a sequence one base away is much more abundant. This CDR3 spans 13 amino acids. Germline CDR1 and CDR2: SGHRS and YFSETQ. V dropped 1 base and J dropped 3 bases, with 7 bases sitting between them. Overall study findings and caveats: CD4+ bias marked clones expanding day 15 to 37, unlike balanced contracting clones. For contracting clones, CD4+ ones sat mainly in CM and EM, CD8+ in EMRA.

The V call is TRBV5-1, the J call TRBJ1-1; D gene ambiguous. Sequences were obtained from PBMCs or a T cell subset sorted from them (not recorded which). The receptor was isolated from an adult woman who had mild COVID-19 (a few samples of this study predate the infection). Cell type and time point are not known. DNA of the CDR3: TGCGCCAGCAGCTTGACAAGGGACACTGAAGCTTTCTTT. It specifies CASSLTRDTEAFF.